This T cell receptor beta chain comes out of a study of cytomegalovirus exposure and HLA in healthy donors. Study findings and constraints: Later on, an analysis showed TCR association rates differing by HLA locus, with DRB1 the most and HLA-C the fewest. Associated with cytomegalovirus, according to the listing, were around 170 TCR beta chains. An apparent linkage of common viral pathogens to several of the most significant clusters emerged in a later analysis.

Healthy donors of bone marrow made up the group. Points on this clone: Its matching antigen is unknown.

The study ran its PCR with 60 Vbeta and 13 Jbeta primers. Only in-frame clones appear in the TCRdb table, and some are missing; sequencing was by immunoSEQ multiplex PCR. This sample carries about 170,000 clones, with around 0.8% going to the ten biggest clones. Germline lookup yields CDR1 KGHSH and CDR2 LQKENI. The CDR3 has 12 amino acids. The V and J ends lost 4 bases and 6 bases, in that order; junction bases with no gene match: 2. The chain combines TRBV18 with TRBJ1-2, with 7 nucleotides matching TRBD1. The sequenced material came from PBMCs. The sequence was collected from a woman aged 18-29 years in good health and CMV-seropositive. The CDR3 protein is CASSQGADGYTF. CDR3 nucleotide sequence: TGTGCCAGCTCACAGGGGGCCGATGGCTACACCTTC.